These 23 T cell receptor beta chains were all obtained from the same sample, sequenced in a study of shared clonotypes between healthy human individuals. The protocol was immunoSEQ multiplex PCR, while the TCRdb copy is restricted to in-frame clones and leaves out a portion. The sample has 600,000 to 750,000 clones, about two thirds seen once. Sequencing was done on a sample of memory CD4+ T cells sorted from blood. The subset here: CD45RA-negative fraction. These receptors were collected from a woman under 40 in good health.

There are a few counts of this clone. Other DNA sequences of this sample code for an identical CDR3. The rearrangement uses TRBV18 and TRBJ2-5, with D unclear. V lost 2 bases to trimming and J lost 1 base, with 5 bases between them. Germline CDR1 is KGHSH and CDR2 is LQKENI. This CDR3 contains 13 residues. The CDR3 sequence: CASSPGVQETQYF. CDR3 nucleotides: TGTGCCAGCTCACCAGGGGTCCAAGAGACCCAGTACTTC. The full variable domain, completed using reference TRBV18 and TRBJ2-5, is NAGVMQNPRHLVRRRGQEARLRCSPMKGHSHVYWYRQLPEEGLKFMVYLQKENIIDESGMPKERFSAEFPKEGPSILRIQQVVRGDSAAYFCASSPGVQETQYFGPGTRLLVL.

The chain carries TRBV6-4 and TRBJ2-3; possibly TRBD2 for D (6 bases). Germline V lookup: CDR1 MRHNA, CDR2 SNTAGT. This CDR3 comprises 15 residues. Trimming removed 0 bases at V and 4 bases at J, with 11 bases between. The CDR3 region is CASSDSWASADTQYF. For the CDR3, the DNA is TGTGCCAGCAGTGACTCCTGGGCTAGCGCAGATACGCAGTATTTT.

The CDR3 loop reads CASSDQGGINTGELFF. CDR3 DNA sequence: TGTGCCAGTAGCGACCAGGGGGGAATAAACACCGGGGAGCTGTTTTTT. V is TRBV19 and J is TRBJ2-2; weak D call: TRBD1 (7 bases). V lost 6 bases to trimming and J lost 2 bases, with 16 bases between them. The CDR3 runs to 16 residues. Germline lookup yields CDR1 LNHDA and CDR2 SQIVND (reference sequence).

V gene TRBV20-1 combines with J gene TRBJ1-5; D might be TRBD1 (5 bases). The germline V and J ends were trimmed by 8 bases and 11 bases, with 16 bases remaining between them. In germline, CDR1 is DFQATT, CDR2 SNEGSKA (reference sequence). The CDR3 has 11 amino acids. CDR3 residues: CSLGTLASQHF. The CDR3 DNA is TGCAGTCTAGGGACTCTCGCTTCCCAGCATTTT.

This clone was seen many times. The V gene is TRBV2, the J gene TRBJ1-4; no clear D. V lost 2 bases and J lost 14, with 12 bases in between. The germline V gene encodes CDR1 SNHLY and CDR2 FYNNEI. The CDR3 spans 12 residues. For the CDR3, the DNA is TGTGCCAGCAGTGAACGTATGACACCCCTGTTTTTT. It translates to CASSERMTPLFF.

As to this clone: Distinct nucleotide sequences in the sample also encode this CDR3. V usage is TRBV5-1 and J usage is TRBJ2-1; the D is unclear. V gave up 0 bases and J gave up 0 bases, with 7 bases separating them. The CDR3 is 15 amino acids. CDR1 SGHRS and CDR2 YFSETQ come from the germline V gene. CDR3 in DNA: TGCGCCAGCAGCTTGGACTCGTTCTCCTACAATGAGCAGTTCTTC. Translated: CASSLDSFSYNEQFF.

This chain uses TRBV28 with TRBJ1-5, with 7 bases fitting TRBD1. This CDR3 spans 14 amino acids. Germline CDR1 MDHEN, CDR2 SYDVKM. The V gene end was trimmed by 9 bases and the J gene end by 3 bases; junction bases not matched to a gene: 8. DNA of the CDR3: TGTGCCAGTAATTCCGGGACAGCCAATCAGCCCCAGCATTTT. It yields the protein CASNSGTANQPQHF.

This clone has more than one count but fewer than ten. The chain has TRBV30 and TRBJ1-2, with D maybe TRBD1 (5 bases). Germline lookup yields CDR1 GTSNPN and CDR2 SVGIG (reference sequence). Trimming pared 2 bases from V and 1 base from J, leaving 11 bases between. This CDR3 is 14 amino acids long. CDR3 protein: CAWSPRGNNYGYTF. For the CDR3, the DNA is TGTGCCTGGAGTCCCCGGGGGAATAACTATGGCTACACCTTC. The full variable domain, its missing parts supplied by reference TRBV30 and TRBJ1-2, is SQTIHQWPATLVQPVGSPLSLECTVEGTSNPNLYWYRQAAGRGLQLLFYSVGIGQISSEVPQNLSASRPQDRQFILSSKKLLLSDSGFYLCAWSPRGNNYGYTFGSGTRLTVV.

This clone showed up just once. The V call is TRBV29-1, the J call TRBJ1-5, with 7 bases matching TRBD1. The CDR3 loop spans 14 amino acids. The germline V gene has CDR1 SQVTM and CDR2 ANQGSEA. The junction had 6 bases not matched to a gene; V was cut back by 4 bases and J by 3 bases. The chain's CDR3 is CSVATQGSNQPQHF. CDR3 in DNA: TGCAGCGTTGCTACACAGGGGTCCAATCAGCCCCAGCATTTT.

This rearrangement joins TRBV27 to TRBJ1-4, with TRBD1 as a possible D gene (6 bases). Trimming stripped 6 bases from V and 8 bases from J, with 16 bases between. Germline V gene lookup returns CDR1 MNHEY and CDR2 SMNVEV (reference sequence). This CDR3 is built from 14 residues. This chain's CDR3 is CASRKQGAGEKLFF. DNA for the CDR3: TGTGCCAGCAGAAAACAGGGCGCTGGGGAAAAACTGTTTTTT.

On this clone itself: Other DNA sequences of this sample code for an identical CDR3. This sequence joins TRBV7-2 and TRBJ2-7; D perhaps matches TRBD1 (6 bases). V lost 2 bases, J lost 3 bases, and 8 bases lay in between. The CDR3 runs to 13 residues. Per germline, CDR1 SGHTA and CDR2 FQGNSA. The CDR3 DNA reads TGTGCCAGCAGCTTACAGGGGAACTACGAGCAGTACTTC. This translates into CASSLQGNYEQYF.

The chain employs TRBV28 and TRBJ2-7, with 8 nucleotides matching TRBD2. Germline CDR1 and CDR2: MDHEN and SYDVKM. Unmatched junction bases numbered 17, after V lost 6 bases and J lost 7 bases. This CDR3 comprises 16 residues. The CDR3 here is CASRGGEREWSGEQYF. In DNA form, the CDR3 reads TGTGCCAGCAGGGGGGGAGAGCGGGAGTGGTCGGGGGAGCAGTACTTC. The full variable domain, in which reference TRBV28 and TRBJ2-7 provide the parts outside the CDR3, is DVKVTQSSRYLVKRTGEKVFLECVQDMDHENMFWYRQDPGLGLRLIYFSYDVKMKEKGDIPEGYSVSREKKERFSLILESASTNQTSMYLCASRGGEREWSGEQYFGPGTRLTVT.

The V and J genes are TRBV27 and TRBJ2-1; D call uncertain. CDR1 is MNHEY and CDR2 is SMNVEV in the germline V gene (reference sequence). The V end was cut by 5 bases, the J end by 4 bases, with 12 bases between. The CDR3 runs to 14 residues. DNA of the CDR3: TGTGCCAGCAGTCCGGGTCTGAATTACAATGAGCAGTTCTTC. Protein product: CASSPGLNYNEQFF.

V usage is TRBV5-8 and J usage is TRBJ1-1, with 8 bases fitting TRBD1. This CDR3 region has 16 residues. CDR1 and CDR2 (germline): SGHTS, YDEGEE. The trim removed 4 bases at V and 8 bases at J, leaving 16 bases unmatched. Here the CDR3 DNA reads TGTGCCAGCAGCCTTTCTATCAGGACAGGGCGTACCGAAGCTTTCTTT. Its protein is CASSLSIRTGRTEAFF.

CDR3 sequence reads: CASSTNSNQPQHF. The CDR3 DNA is TGTGCCAGCAGCACCAATAGCAATCAGCCCCAGCATTTT. The chain recombines TRBV27 with TRBJ1-5; D call uncertain. From germline, CDR1 is MNHEY and CDR2 SMNVEV (reference sequence). V gave up 6 bases and J gave up 0 bases, with 6 bases separating them. The CDR3 is 13 residues long.

This clone was seen once. The genes are TRBV21-1 and TRBJ2-1; the tabulated D call, TRBD2, remains unverified against the DNA. TRBV21-1 is a known pseudogene. The CDR3 runs to 15 residues. CDR3 coding DNA: TGTGCCAGCAGCTATTATCGGGGGGCTTCCGATGAGCAGTTCTTC. This codes for CASSYYRGASDEQFF.

The rearrangement uses TRBV6-5 and TRBJ1-5; a weak D match, TRBD1 (5 bases). CDR3 length: 14 residues. Germline CDR1 reads MNHEY; CDR2 reads SVGAGI. The V and J ends lost 5 bases and 6 bases respectively, with 14 bases between them. CDR3 in amino acids: CASSRREIGQPQHF. CDR3 bases: TGTGCCAGCAGTCGCAGGGAAATCGGTCAGCCCCAGCATTTT.

The chain combines TRBV28 with TRBJ1-3, with D possibly being TRBD1 (6 bases). The CDR3 has 15 amino acids. The germline gives CDR1 MDHEN, CDR2 SYDVKM. V was shortened by 5 bases and J by 6 bases, with 17 bases between the two germline ends. CDR3 in amino acids: CASSRRDKAANTIYF. The DNA of the CDR3 is TGTGCCAGCAGTCGCCGGGACAAAGCGGCAAACACCATATATTTT. The whole variable domain, remainder taken from reference TRBV28 and TRBJ1-3, is DVKVTQSSRYLVKRTGEKVFLECVQDMDHENMFWYRQDPGLGLRLIYFSYDVKMKEKGDIPEGYSVSREKKERFSLILESASTNQTSMYLCASSRRDKAANTIYFGEGSWLTVV.

This chain uses TRBV6-6 with TRBJ2-1, with 12 bases aligning to TRBD1. The CDR3 runs 14 residues. The V gene end was trimmed by 0 bases and the J gene end by 9 bases; junction bases not matched to a gene: 0. Germline lookup yields CDR1 MNHNY and CDR2 SVGAGI (reference sequence). The CDR3 spells CASSYSGQGAEQFF. The CDR3 coding sequence is TGTGCCAGCAGTTACTCGGGACAGGGGGCTGAGCAGTTCTTC.

V gene TRBV9 combines with J gene TRBJ2-6; 10 bases line up with TRBD1. Germline CDR1 is SGDLS and CDR2 is YYNGEE. There are 18 residues in the CDR3. J gave up 4 bases and V 0 bases, and 7 bases lay outside the gene matches. CDR3 sequence: CASSVARGQGYGANVLTF. The CDR3 coding sequence is TGTGCCAGCAGCGTAGCCCGGGGACAGGGGTACGGGGCCAACGTCCTGACTTTC.

V and J are TRBV30 and TRBJ2-3; D is ambiguous. Germline CDR1 GTSNPN, CDR2 SVGIG (reference sequence). The CDR3 has 12 residues. The V end lost 5 bases, the J end lost 6 bases, and 12 bases lay between the germline ends. The CDR3 protein is CAWGLLTDTQYF. CDR3 in DNA: TGTGCCTGGGGCCTCCTTACGGATACGCAGTATTTT. The full variable domain, rest sourced from reference TRBV30 and TRBJ2-3, is SQTIHQWPATLVQPVGSPLSLECTVEGTSNPNLYWYRQAAGRGLQLLFYSVGIGQISSEVPQNLSASRPQDRQFILSSKKLLLSDSGFYLCAWGLLTDTQYFGPGTRLTVL.

V and J are TRBV7-9 and TRBJ1-5, with unresolved D. The CDR3 has 15 amino acids. Germline V gives CDR1 SEHNR, CDR2 FQNEAQ (reference sequence). Trimming removed 1 base from V and 5 bases from J, with 12 bases in between. The CDR3 sequence: CASSLGRPGYQPQHF. Here the CDR3 DNA reads TGTGCCAGCAGCTTAGGGCGGCCAGGTTATCAGCCCCAGCATTTT.

There are a few counts of this clone. This chain uses TRBV28 with TRBJ2-2; D call uncertain. The CDR3 consists of 12 residues. Trimming shortened V by 3 bases and J by 3 bases, and 2 bases separated the two germline ends. Germline V lookup: CDR1 MDHEN, CDR2 SYDVKM. The CDR3 sequence is CASSFDTGELFF. CDR3 coding DNA: TGTGCCAGCAGTTTTGACACCGGGGAGCTGTTTTTT.